The source of this TCR beta chain is a study of blood T cell repertoires in COVID-19. Between the trimmed V and J ends, which lost 6 bases and 4 bases, there was a span of 12 bases. The germline CDR1 and CDR2 sequences are MNHEY and SVGAGI. The CDR3 sequence is 14 residues long. Sequencing used immunoSEQ multiplex PCR; TCRdb keeps in-frame clones, though not all of them. The sample holds roughly 300,000 clones, 85% to 90% seen once. The rearrangement links TRBV6-5 to TRBJ2-2, with D perhaps TRBD1 (5 bases). The sequence derives from a human donor in a cohort sampled during active COVID-19. The specimen sequenced was peripheral blood. The CDR3 DNA sequence: TGTGCCAGCAGATCCTGGCAGGGCACCGGGGAGCTGTTTTTT. Encoded protein: CASRSWQGTGELFF.